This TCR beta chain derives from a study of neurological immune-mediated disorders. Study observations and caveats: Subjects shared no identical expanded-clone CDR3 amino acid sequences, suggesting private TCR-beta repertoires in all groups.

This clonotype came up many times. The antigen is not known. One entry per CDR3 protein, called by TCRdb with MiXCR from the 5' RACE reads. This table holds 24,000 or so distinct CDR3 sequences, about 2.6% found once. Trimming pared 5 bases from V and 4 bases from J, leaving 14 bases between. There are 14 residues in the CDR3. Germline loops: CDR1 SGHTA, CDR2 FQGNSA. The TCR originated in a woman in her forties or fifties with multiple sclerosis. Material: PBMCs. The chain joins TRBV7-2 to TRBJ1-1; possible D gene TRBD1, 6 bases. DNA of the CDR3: TGTGCCAGCAGCCCCGGGGCCAGGGGCACTGAAGCTTTCTTT. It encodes CASSPGARGTEAFF.